This entry lists 32 T cell receptor beta chains sequenced from one sample in a study of T-cell reconstitution after alpha-beta-depleted transplantation in children. Unique molecular identifiers featured in how the TCRbeta library was prepared. From the PCR reads, TCRdb called clonotypes with MiXCR, one entry per CDR3 protein. The top ten hold approximately 1% of the sample, which has about 640,000 distinct CDR3 sequences, roughly 17% seen once. Sequences were derived from PBMCs from the stem cell graft donor, sampled from the stem cell graft. Receptors were obtained from a human donor who donated a stem cell graft to a child with acute myeloid leukemia.

This clonotype was seen at least ten times. The chain couples TRBV27 to TRBJ2-3, with D uncertain. The length of the CDR3 is 17 residues. Trimming left V 5 bases short and J 0 bases short, with 18 bases between. Germline V gives CDR1 MNHEY, CDR2 SMNVEV (reference sequence). CDR3 DNA sequence: TGTGCCAGCAGTGCGGTCCGGCTATCAAAGAGCACAGATACGCAGTATTTT. It encodes CASSAVRLSKSTDTQYF.

The chain is built from TRBV6-5 and TRBJ2-2; a weak D match, TRBD2 (6 bases). This CDR3 comprises 17 residues. V was cut by 4 bases and J by 5 bases, with 20 bases left in between. The germline CDR1 and CDR2 sequences are MNHEY and SVGAGI. This chain's CDR3 is CASSSIGRGIGTGELFF. The DNA for the CDR3 is TGTGCCAGCAGTTCCATTGGGCGGGGAATTGGGACCGGGGAGCTGTTTTTT.

This clonotype has only a few counts. This may come from a read error, since a much larger clone is one base off. The chain combines TRBV29-1 with TRBJ2-3; D gene unclear. Germline assignment: CDR1 SQVTM and CDR2 ANQGSEA. V shed 4 bases and J shed 2 bases, with 1 base lying between them. This CDR3 has 10 residues. CDR3 DNA: TGCAGCGTTGCCACAGATACGCAGTATTTT. Its protein is CSVATDTQYF.

Comment on this clonotype: This clone may be a read error of a much larger clone one base away. The V gene is TRBV29-1, the J gene TRBJ2-5; D may be TRBD1 (6 bases). The V gene lost 6 bases and the J gene lost 4 bases, with 15 bases spanning the gap. The CDR3 has 13 residues. Germline-derived CDR1 and CDR2 are SQVTM and ANQGSEA. As DNA, the CDR3 is TGCAGCGTGCAGGGGATTGGTGGAGAGACCCAGTACTTC. Translated: CSVQGIGGETQYF.

This clonotype appeared a few times. This chain joins TRBV7-2 and TRBJ1-5; D uncertain. V lost 5 bases and J 0 bases, leaving 8 bases between the germline ends. The germline gives CDR1 SGHTA, CDR2 FQGNSA. The CDR3 extends over 14 amino acids. CDR3 sequence: CASSHDRSNQPQHF. Written as DNA, the CDR3 is TGTGCCAGCAGCCACGACCGTAGCAATCAGCCCCAGCATTTT.

This rearrangement joins TRBV20-1 to TRBJ1-2; 9 positions match TRBD1. Germline assignment: CDR1 DFQATT and CDR2 SNEGSKA (reference sequence). V was clipped by 1 base and J by 11 bases; unmatched bases: 14. This CDR3 has 15 amino acids. The CDR3 nucleotides read TGCAGTGCTAGAGGGGACAGGGAGGGGTTGAGGATGTACACCTTC. Translating gives CSARGDREGLRMYTF.

In its sample, this clonotype was seen many times. The CDR3 nucleotides are TGCAGCGTTCAGGGAAATGGCTACACCTTC. Protein sequence: CSVQGNGYTF. The chain combines TRBV29-1 with TRBJ1-2; D is perhaps TRBD1 (5 bases). V was trimmed by 5 bases and J by 6 bases, leaving 7 bases between them. This CDR3 is 10 amino acids long. Germline CDR1 reads SQVTM; CDR2 reads ANQGSEA.

With regard to this clonotype: This may be a read error, as it is one base from a much larger clone. This sequence joins TRBV20-1 and TRBJ2-2, with D perhaps given as TRBD1 or TRBD2 (5 bases each). The germline V gene has CDR1 DFQATT and CDR2 SNEGSKA (reference sequence). This CDR3 is built from 13 residues. As DNA, the CDR3 is TGCTGTGCTAGAGTAGGGGACGCCGGGGAGCTGTTTTTT. As protein: CCARVGDAGELFF.

The chain links TRBV11-2 to TRBJ2-3; TRBD2 agrees at 9 bases. This CDR3 is 17 amino acids long. The trim removed 0 bases at V and 2 bases at J, leaving 6 bases unmatched. Germline CDR1 SGHAT, CDR2 FQNNGV. CDR3 sequence reads: CASSLDASGVLTDTQYF. DNA for the CDR3: TGTGCCAGCAGCTTAGATGCTAGCGGGGTCCTCACAGATACGCAGTATTTT. Using reference TRBV11-2 and TRBJ2-3 for the parts outside the CDR3, the full variable domain is EAGVAQSPRYKIIEKRQSVAFWCNPISGHATLYWYQQILGQGPKLLIQFQNNGVVDDSQLPKDRFSAERLKGVDSTLKIQPAKLEDSAVYLCASSLDASGVLTDTQYFGPGTRLTVL.

The chain links TRBV20-1 to TRBJ1-4; 9 bases fit TRBD1. Germline V CDR1 and CDR2: DFQATT, SNEGSKA (reference sequence). This CDR3 has 13 amino acids. V gave up 6 bases and J gave up 8 bases; unmatched junction bases: 7. As DNA, the CDR3 is TGCAGTGCCCCCGGGACAGGGCAGGAAAAACTGTTTTTT. This translates into CSAPGTGQEKLFF.

This clonotype was detected ten times or more. The V gene is TRBV5-1, the J gene TRBJ1-2; 7 bases are shared with TRBD1. From germline, CDR1 is SGHRS and CDR2 YFSETQ. V was pared by 5 bases and J by 1 base, with 5 bases of the junction left unmatched. The CDR3 extends over 14 amino acids. The CDR3 sequence: CASRATGINYGYTF. In DNA form, the CDR3 reads TGCGCCAGCAGAGCGACAGGGATTAACTATGGCTACACCTTC.

This clonotype was seen at least ten times. The chain is built from TRBV29-1 and TRBJ2-7; D not certain. The germline V gene encodes CDR1 SQVTM and CDR2 ANQGSEA. Trimming took off 3 bases at V and 5 bases at J, with 8 bases between the two ends. The CDR3 sequence is 11 residues long. The chain's CDR3 is CSVDNEHEQYF. CDR3 DNA sequence: TGCAGCGTTGACAATGAGCACGAGCAGTACTTC.

The chain uses TRBV20-1 and TRBJ2-3; 8 bases agree with TRBD2. With V trimmed by 5 bases and J by 2 bases, 12 bases remained unmatched. In germline, CDR1 is DFQATT, CDR2 SNEGSKA (reference sequence). The CDR3 covers 16 residues. This chain's CDR3 is CSAPRGGPILTDTQYF. The CDR3 bases are TGCAGTGCTCCCCGGGGGGGGCCCATACTCACAGATACGCAGTATTTT.

This clonotype was recorded many times. This chain connects TRBV6-5 to TRBJ2-7, with 9 positions matching TRBD1. Germline V gene data show CDR1 as MNHEY and CDR2 as SVGAGI. The trim removed 5 bases at V and 2 bases at J, leaving 4 bases unmatched. The CDR3 is 14 amino acids. CDR3 amino acids: CASSTRTGAYEQYF. The CDR3 DNA reads TGTGCCAGCAGTACTCGGACAGGGGCCTACGAGCAGTACTTC.

This sequence joins TRBV25-1 and TRBJ1-1; D gene uncertain. CDR3 size: 14 residues. Per germline, CDR1 MGHDK and CDR2 SYGVNS. V lost 4 bases and J 0 bases, leaving 9 bases between the germline ends. CDR3 region: CASSGGRLNTEAFF. In nucleotides, the CDR3 is TGTGCCAGCAGTGGCGGGAGATTGAACACTGAAGCTTTCTTT.

The gene calls are TRBV11-3 and TRBJ2-6; unclear D gene. Trimming left V 1 base short and J 0 bases short, with 7 bases between. This CDR3 spans 16 amino acids. Germline V lookup: CDR1 SGHNT, CDR2 YENEEA. The CDR3 reads CASSLVGVSGANVLTF. As DNA, the CDR3 is TGTGCCAGCAGCTTAGTTGGTGTCTCTGGGGCCAACGTCCTGACTTTC.

This clonotype was observed once. This sequence joins TRBV18 and TRBJ1-1; D is undetermined. Germline values: CDR1 KGHSH, CDR2 LQKENI. The CDR3 contains 12 residues. V was shortened by 2 bases and J by 4 bases, with 5 bases between the two germline ends. CDR3 sequence (DNA): TGTGCCAGCTCACCAACACGCACTGAAGCTTTCTTT. Translation: CASSPTRTEAFF.

The CDR3 reads CASSLGAGDAYEQYF. DNA for the CDR3: TGTGCCAGCAGTTTAGGTGCGGGAGACGCCTACGAGCAGTACTTC. This chain connects TRBV12-3 or TRBV12-4 to TRBJ2-7, with TRBD2 identical over 7 bases. Losses at the gene ends were 1 base for V and 2 bases for J; bases not matched to a gene: 5. The CDR3 is 15 amino acids.

This chain connects TRBV21-1 to TRBJ1-6. TRBV21-1 counts as a pseudogene. The CDR3 totals 14 residues. The CDR3 loop reads CASSKGETESPLHF. The CDR3 DNA reads TGTGCCAGCAGCAAAGGGGAGACCGAGTCACCCCTCCACTTT.

This clonotype was counted at least ten times. This chain links TRBV20-1 with TRBJ2-1, with TRBD2 identical over 15 bases. Germline V gene sequence: CDR1 DFQATT, CDR2 SNEGSKA (reference sequence). J was trimmed by 7 bases and V by 6 bases; bases with no gene match: 7. The length of the CDR3 is 15 residues. CDR3 protein: CSAAGTSGGINEQFF. For the CDR3, the DNA is TGCAGTGCGGCCGGGACTAGCGGGGGGATAAATGAGCAGTTCTTC.

This chain's CDR3 is CATSDFNNNEQFF. For the CDR3, the DNA is TGTGCCACCAGTGATTTTAACAACAATGAGCAGTTCTTC. The chain has TRBV24-1 and TRBJ2-1; D call uncertain. The germline V gene encodes CDR1 KGHDR and CDR2 SFDVKD. The CDR3 totals 13 residues. Trimming left V 1 base short and J 5 bases short, with 5 bases between.

In this sample, this clonotype turned up many times. V usage is TRBV6-5 and J usage is TRBJ1-2, with D hard to call. Per the germline V gene, CDR1 is MNHEY and CDR2 is SVGAGI. Trimming took 2 bases from V and 0 from J, leaving 7 bases between them. The CDR3 loop spans 14 amino acids. The CDR3 DNA sequence: TGTGCCAGCAGTTACAAAGGAACTAACTATGGCTACACCTTC. The encoded protein is CASSYKGTNYGYTF.

The chain couples TRBV15 to TRBJ1-5, with TRBD1 as a possible D gene (5 bases). The length of the CDR3 is 22 residues. The germline CDR1 and CDR2 sequences are LNHNV and YYDKDF (reference sequence). The V end lost 3 bases, the J end lost 0 bases, and 30 bases lay between the germline ends. The CDR3, as DNA: TGTGCCACCAGCAGCATGGCCAACTCGGGGACCGCCTTTCCATATAGCAATCAGCCCCAGCATTTT. This translates into CATSSMANSGTAFPYSNQPQHF.

The chain has TRBV5-1 and TRBJ2-1; TRBD1 agrees at 7 bases. The CDR3 loop spans 14 amino acids. The junction had 4 bases not matched to a gene; V was cut back by 0 bases and J by 7 bases. The germline gives CDR1 SGHRS, CDR2 YFSETQ. The CDR3 DNA sequence: TGCGCCAGCAGCTTGGGGGACAGCTGGAATGAGCAGTTCTTC. It codes for CASSLGDSWNEQFF.

In its sample, this clonotype was seen many times. The rearrangement joins TRBV5-1 to TRBJ2-2; perhaps TRBD1 as D (6 bases). The CDR3 is 15 residues long. The V and J ends lost 4 bases and 0 bases respectively, with 10 bases between them. CDR1 is SGHRS, CDR2 YFSETQ, per germline. The CDR3 coding sequence is TGCGCCAGCAGCCGGGACACCTCGAACACCGGGGAGCTGTTTTTT. It is translated as CASSRDTSNTGELFF.

In DNA, the CDR3 is TGTGCCTGGTACAGCGGCCGCTCCTACAATGAGCAGTTCTTC. Amino acid sequence: CAWYSGRSYNEQFF. This chain connects TRBV30 to TRBJ2-1, with a possible D match to TRBD2 (5 bases). Germline lookup yields CDR1 GTSNPN and CDR2 SVGIG (reference sequence). The V and J ends lost 5 bases and 0 bases respectively, with 11 bases between them. This CDR3 has 14 amino acids. The full variable domain, rest sourced from reference TRBV30 and TRBJ2-1, is SQTIHQWPATLVQPVGSPLSLECTVEGTSNPNLYWYRQAAGRGLQLLFYSVGIGQISSEVPQNLSASRPQDRQFILSSKKLLLSDSGFYLCAWYSGRSYNEQFFGPGTRLTVL.

This clonotype has ten or more counts. This rearrangement joins TRBV7-9 to TRBJ1-4; D not certain. Trimming shortened V by 2 bases and J by 5 bases, and 9 bases separated the two germline ends. Germline assignment: CDR1 SEHNR and CDR2 FQNEAQ (reference sequence). This CDR3 spans 14 amino acids. The CDR3 nucleotides read TGTGCCAGCAGCTTATGGACGTACAATGAAAAACTGTTTTTT. Protein product: CASSLWTYNEKLFF. Complete variable domain (other parts from reference TRBV7-9 and TRBJ1-4): DTGVSQNPRHKITKRGQNVTFRCDPISEHNRLYWYRQTLGQGPEFLTYFQNEAQLEKSRLLSDRFSAERPKGSFSTLEIQRTEQGDSAMYLCASSLWTYNEKLFFGSGTQLSVL.

Many counts were recorded for this clonotype. The CDR3 is CSANRQGFSGANVLTF. The CDR3 nucleotides are TGCAGTGCTAACCGACAGGGGTTCTCTGGGGCCAACGTCCTGACTTTC. The chain combines TRBV20-1 with TRBJ2-6, with 8 nucleotides matching TRBD1. V lost 4 bases and J lost 0; bases outside the gene matches: 5. CDR1 DFQATT and CDR2 SNEGSKA come from the germline V gene (reference sequence). The CDR3 is 16 amino acids.

Regarding this clonotype: An end of the junction does not agree with germline; a read error may underlie this. V and J are TRBV20-1 and TRBJ2-1, with 8 bases aligning to TRBD1. Per germline, CDR1 DFQATT and CDR2 SNEGSKA (reference sequence). The CDR3 is made up of 14 amino acids. CDR3 nucleotide sequence: TGCACTGCTAGTCGTGACAGGGGTTACAATGAGCAGTTCTTC. This gives the protein CTASRDRGYNEQFF.

This clonotype has ten or more counts. The genes are TRBV6-5 and TRBJ2-1; 10 bases are shared with TRBD1. The junction had 4 bases not matched to a gene; V was cut back by 6 bases and J by 8 bases. The CDR3 runs to 13 residues. Germline values: CDR1 MNHEY, CDR2 SVGAGI. The CDR3 spells CASRAGTGDEQFF. The CDR3 DNA sequence: TGTGCCAGCAGGGCCGGGACAGGGGATGAGCAGTTCTTC.

This clonotype was recorded at least ten times. The chain employs TRBV7-9 and TRBJ1-1, with D perhaps TRBD1 (5 bases). The V end lost 2 bases, the J end lost 1 base, and 8 bases lay between the germline ends. Germline-derived CDR1 and CDR2 are SEHNR and FQNEAQ (reference sequence). The CDR3 loop spans 14 amino acids. In nucleotides, the CDR3 is TGTGCCAGCAGCTTATTTGGGGGGAACACTGAAGCTTTCTTT. Translating it yields CASSLFGGNTEAFF.

This clonotype has a count of ten or more. The J gene is TRBJ2-2, the V gene TRBV6-5; D call uncertain. The V end lost 4 bases, the J end lost 4 bases, and 10 bases lay between the germline ends. CDR1 is MNHEY and CDR2 is SVGAGI in the germline V gene. CDR3 size: 14 residues. CDR3 DNA: TGTGCCAGCAGTTTCACAGATCTCACCGGGGAGCTGTTTTTT. This translates into CASSFTDLTGELFF.